One sample yielded the 14 T cell receptor beta chains listed below, sequenced in a study of blood T cell repertoires in COVID-19. Profiling relied on immunoSEQ multiplex PCR, and the TCRdb table lists in-frame clones only, not all of them. The sample carries roughly 130,000 clones, roughly 83% recorded once. The sequenced material came from peripheral blood. The receptors were gathered from a woman of 80 years or more with acute or convalescent COVID-19.

Of note for this clone: The identical CDR3 is also encoded by other nucleotide sequences in the sample. This sequence joins TRBV18 and TRBJ1-5; 9 nucleotides agree with TRBD1. Germline V lookup: CDR1 KGHSH, CDR2 LQKENI. V lost 3 bases, J lost 6 bases, and 6 bases stayed unmatched. This CDR3 is 15 amino acids long. CDR3 residues: CASSPGTGGSQPQHF. For the CDR3, the DNA is TGTGCCAGCTCACCGGGTACAGGGGGCTCTCAGCCCCAGCATTTT. The complete variable domain, with remaining parts taken from reference TRBV18 and TRBJ1-5, reads NAGVMQNPRHLVRRRGQEARLRCSPMKGHSHVYWYRQLPEEGLKFMVYLQKENIIDESGMPKERFSAEFPKEGPSILRIQQVVRGDSAAYFCASSPGTGGSQPQHFGDGTRLSIL.

The chain is built from TRBV2 and TRBJ1-2; unclear D gene. CDR1 is SNHLY and CDR2 is FYNNEI in the germline V gene. The ends were cut back, 3 bases at V and 8 bases at J, with 13 bases in the middle. The CDR3 length is 13 residues. Written as DNA, the CDR3 is TGTGCCAGCAGTGAGGGCCGCACGGGAGGCTACACCTTC. Translation: CASSEGRTGGYTF.

This rearrangement joins TRBV7-2 to TRBJ2-7; 9 nucleotides agree with TRBD2. J gave up 1 base and V 2 bases, and 3 bases lay outside the gene matches. Germline CDR1 is SGHTA and CDR2 is FQGNSA. The CDR3 runs to 15 residues. The CDR3 region has the DNA TGTGCCAGCAGCTTACTTGCGGGGGGGTCCTACGAGCAGTACTTC. Translating gives CASSLLAGGSYEQYF.

The table lists this clone with a few counts. The V and J genes are TRBV6-5 and TRBJ1-1; possible D gene TRBD1, 5 bases. CDR1 MNHEY and CDR2 SVGAGI come from the germline V gene. V lost 1 base to trimming and J lost 8 bases, with 14 bases between them. CDR3 length: 14 residues. CDR3 DNA sequence: TGTGCCAGCAGTTACTTAGACAGCCTAGGAGAAGCTTTCTTT. Translating gives CASSYLDSLGEAFF.

CDR3 residues: CASSIGTGWDYGYTF. The CDR3 DNA reads as TGTGCCAGTAGTATCGGGACAGGGTGGGACTATGGCTACACCTTC. This rearrangement joins TRBV19 to TRBJ1-2, with 9 bases identical to TRBD1. The CDR3 covers 15 residues. With V trimmed by 3 bases and J by 3 bases, 5 bases remained unmatched. Germline CDR1 is LNHDA and CDR2 is SQIVND (reference sequence).

The chain recombines TRBV6-6 with TRBJ1-1; D might be TRBD1 (5 bases). The germline V gene encodes CDR1 MNHNY and CDR2 SVGAGI (reference sequence). The CDR3 runs 15 residues. The V and J ends lost 3 bases and 0 bases respectively, with 11 bases between them. Here the CDR3 reads CASSYRGSLNTEAFF. The DNA for the CDR3 is TGTGCCAGCAGTTATAGGGGCAGCTTGAACACTGAAGCTTTCTTT.

In this sample, this clone turned up once. The genes are TRBV9 and TRBJ1-2, with TRBD1 matching over 7 bases. Per germline, CDR1 SGDLS and CDR2 YYNGEE. The CDR3 covers 15 residues. With 4 bases clipped from V and 6 bases from J, the junction kept 12 bases outside the gene matches. CDR3 protein: CASSPQGQGVNGYTF. The CDR3 DNA reads TGTGCCAGCAGCCCACAGGGCCAGGGGGTAAATGGCTACACCTTC.

This sequence joins TRBV4-1 and TRBJ1-4; 9 bases are shared with TRBD1. The CDR3 consists of 16 residues. Germline CDR1 and CDR2: MGHRA and YSYEKL. After removal of 3 bases from V and 8 bases from J, the junction contained 10 bases not matched to a gene. CDR3: CASSHGGTGPDEKLFF. The CDR3 nucleotides are TGCGCCAGCAGCCACGGTGGGACAGGGCCAGACGAAAAACTGTTTTTT.

The chain links TRBV7-8 to TRBJ1-1; 10 bases map to TRBD1. Germline-derived CDR1 and CDR2 are SGHVS and FQNEAQ. Trimming at V came to 5 bases and at J to 4 bases, leaving 4 bases not matched to a gene. The CDR3 consists of 14 residues. CDR3 amino acids: CASSNDRGPTEAFF. DNA for the CDR3: TGTGCCAGCAGCAACGACAGGGGGCCCACTGAAGCTTTCTTT.

This chain joins TRBV5-6 and TRBJ1-1, with D perhaps TRBD1 (5 bases). In germline, CDR1 is SGHDT, CDR2 YYEEEE. Trimming took 2 bases from V and 1 from J, leaving 6 bases between them. This CDR3 is built from 13 residues. Here the CDR3 reads CASSFTGNTEAFF. The CDR3 coding sequence is TGTGCCAGCAGCTTTACAGGGAACACTGAAGCTTTCTTT.

CDR3 DNA: TGCGCCAGCAGCAGCGGGGGGGCCACAGATACGCAGTATTTT. This codes for CASSSGGATDTQYF. This chain uses TRBV5-1 with TRBJ2-3, with 10 bases identical to TRBD2. Trimming removed 4 bases from V and 2 bases from J; junction bases left unmatched: 1. CDR3 length: 14 amino acids. Germline values: CDR1 SGHRS, CDR2 YFSETQ.

The CDR3 loop is CASSLDRQSSYEQYF. The CDR3 DNA follows: TGTGCCAGCAGCTTAGACAGACAAAGCTCCTACGAGCAGTACTTC. V usage is TRBV5-6 and J usage is TRBJ2-7; perhaps TRBD1 as D (5 bases). Germline CDR1 SGHDT, CDR2 YYEEEE. V was shortened by 2 bases and J by 0 bases, with 12 bases between the two germline ends. The CDR3 extends over 15 amino acids.

This clone has a handful of counts. The chain carries TRBV19 and TRBJ1-5, with D maybe TRBD1 (6 bases). Germline V gene sequence: CDR1 LNHDA, CDR2 SQIVND (reference sequence). Trimming took 4 bases from V and 0 from J, leaving 22 bases between them. This CDR3 has 19 residues. The CDR3 nucleotides read TGTGCCAGTAGTACCCAACCACCCGACAGGTACTATAGCAATCAGCCCCAGCATTTT. Amino acid sequence: CASSTQPPDRYYSNQPQHF.

The chain couples TRBV6-5 to TRBJ1-1; 7 nucleotides align to TRBD1. The V gene end was trimmed by 6 bases and the J gene end by 1 base; junction bases not matched to a gene: 5. The germline V gene has CDR1 MNHEY and CDR2 SVGAGI. CDR3 size: 14 residues. This CDR3 is CASRARDRNTEAFF. As DNA, the CDR3 is TGTGCCAGCAGGGCCCGGGACAGGAACACTGAAGCTTTCTTT.